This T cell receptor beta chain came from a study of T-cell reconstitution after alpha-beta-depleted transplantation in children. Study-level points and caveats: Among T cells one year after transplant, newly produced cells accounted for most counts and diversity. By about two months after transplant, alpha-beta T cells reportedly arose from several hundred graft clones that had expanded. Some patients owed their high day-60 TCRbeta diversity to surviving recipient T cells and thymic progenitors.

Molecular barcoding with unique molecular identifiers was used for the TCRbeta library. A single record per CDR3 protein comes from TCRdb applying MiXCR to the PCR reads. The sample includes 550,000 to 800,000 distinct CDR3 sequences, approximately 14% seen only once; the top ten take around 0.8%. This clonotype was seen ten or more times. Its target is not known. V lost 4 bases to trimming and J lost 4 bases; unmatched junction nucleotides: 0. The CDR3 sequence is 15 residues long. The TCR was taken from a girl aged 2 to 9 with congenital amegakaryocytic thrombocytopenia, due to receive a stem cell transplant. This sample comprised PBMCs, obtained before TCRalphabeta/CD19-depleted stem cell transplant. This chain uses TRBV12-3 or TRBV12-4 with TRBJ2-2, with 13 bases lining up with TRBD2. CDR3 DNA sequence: TGTGCCAGCAGTTGGACTAGCGGGGGCACCGGGGAGCTGTTTTTT. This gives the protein CASSWTSGGTGELFF.